Included here is one T cell receptor (beta chain) sequence, with context. Its cognate antigen is unknown. This sample stems from a study of shared clonotypes between healthy human individuals. General study results and limits: Researchers found naive subsets generally carried larger estimated richness than memory subsets.

The CDR3 spans 12 residues. Trimming shortened V by 5 bases and J by 6 bases, and 7 bases separated the two germline ends. Germline CDR1 and CDR2: SGHNT and YENEEA. Method: immunoSEQ multiplex PCR; TCRdb's copy keeps in-frame clones and lacks some. The table shows approximately 180,000 clones, with over 85% occurring only once. The sample comprised naive CD4+ T cells sorted from blood. Subset noted: CD45RA+ positively selected. The chain links TRBV11-3 to TRBJ2-2, with a tentative D call TRBD2 (6 bases). This receptor was identified in a woman in her 30s in good health. The CDR3 coding sequence is TGTGCCAGCAGCCCGGGGGCCGGGGAGCTGTTTTTT. Amino acid sequence: CASSPGAGELFF.